This TCR beta chain derives from a study of T-cell reconstitution after alpha-beta-depleted transplantation in children. Study conclusions and caveats: Where some patients showed high TCRbeta diversity at day 60, it came from recipient T cells and thymic progenitors that had survived. Several hundred expanded graft clones reportedly were the source of alpha-beta T cells about two months after transplant. A year had passed since transplant, and T-cell counts and diversity by then came mostly from newly produced T cells.

This clonotype came up many times. Antigen unknown. Preparation of the TCRbeta library involved a method that used unique molecular identifiers. TCRdb reprocessed the PCR reads via MiXCR and lists one record per CDR3 protein. Of some 300,000 distinct CDR3 sequences detected, around 9.1% appear once; the ten largest clones hold around 7.6%. Specimen: PBMCs, collected before TCRalphabeta/CD19-depleted stem cell transplant. This clonotype originated in a boy in the first two years of life with acute myeloid leukemia, due to receive a stem cell transplant.

CDR3 nucleotide sequence: TGTGCCAGCAGCGTAAGGGACATCTCCTACAATGAGCAGTTCTTC. Translation gives CASSVRDISYNEQFF. V is TRBV9 and J is TRBJ2-1; a weak D match, TRBD1 (6 bases). V lost 1 base to trimming and J lost 0 bases, with 8 bases between them. Germline-derived CDR1 and CDR2 are SGDLS and YYNGEE. The CDR3 covers 15 residues. Full variable domain (rest looked up from reference TRBV9 and TRBJ2-1): DSGVTQTPKHLITATGQRVTLRCSPRSGDLSVYWYQQSLDQGLQFLIQYYNGEERAKGNILERFSAQQFPDLHSELNLSSLELGDSALYFCASSVRDISYNEQFFGPGTRLTVL.